These 21 T cell receptor beta chains were sequenced from one sample in a study of Tregs in tolerant kidney transplant recipients. Sequencing used immunoSEQ multiplex PCR; TCRdb keeps in-frame clones, though not all of them. Seen here are 68,000 or so clones, roughly 89% observed once, and the top ten hold approximately 4.8%. Sequencing was performed on CD4+ T cells from blood. The source of these receptors is a human donor in good health.

The chain has TRBV15 and TRBJ1-5; possibly TRBD1 for D (5 bases). Trimming pared 4 bases from V and 5 bases from J, leaving 12 bases between. Germline CDR1 and CDR2: LNHNV and YYDKDF (reference sequence). CDR3 length: 14 residues. The CDR3 region is CATSIGGEYQPQHF. The CDR3 DNA sequence: TGTGCCACCAGCATTGGGGGGGAGTATCAGCCCCAGCATTTT. The entire variable domain, with the rest obtained from reference TRBV15 and TRBJ1-5, is as follows: DAMVIQNPRYQVTQFGKPVTLSCSQTLNHNVMYWYQQKSSQAPKLLFHYYDKDFNNEADTPDNFQSRRPNTSFCFLDIRSPGLGDTAMYLCATSIGGEYQPQHFGDGTRLSIL.

This clone has only a few counts. The V gene is TRBV4-2, the J gene TRBJ2-1, with D perhaps matching TRBD1 or TRBD2 (6 bases each). Per germline, CDR1 LGHNA and CDR2 YNFKEQ. The CDR3 runs to 16 residues. Trimming stripped 0 bases from V and 8 bases from J, with 17 bases between. The CDR3 spells CASSQDNQGRRDEQFF. Written as DNA, the CDR3 is TGTGCCAGCAGCCAAGATAACCAGGGGAGGAGGGATGAGCAGTTCTTC.

The chain carries TRBV4-2 and TRBJ1-1; weak D call: TRBD1 (5 bases). The CDR3 contains 15 residues. Germline V gene lookup returns CDR1 LGHNA and CDR2 YNFKEQ. Trimming removed 0 bases at V and 3 bases at J, with 11 bases between. DNA for the CDR3: TGTGCCAGCAGCCAAGAGGGGGTTTTATACACTGAAGCTTTCTTT. Its translation: CASSQEGVLYTEAFF.

This chain connects TRBV5-6 to TRBJ2-2; D is unresolved. The CDR3 loop spans 15 amino acids. Germline V lookup: CDR1 SGHDT, CDR2 YYEEEE. V gave up 2 bases and J gave up 2 bases, with 10 bases separating them. CDR3 nucleotides: TGTGCCAGCAGCTTAATTAGCATTAACACCGGGGAGCTGTTTTTT. It yields the protein CASSLISINTGELFF.

In its sample, this clone was seen a few times. The chain joins TRBV6-6 to TRBJ1-2; the D gene is possibly TRBD1 (6 bases). The germline V and J ends were trimmed by 10 bases and 4 bases, with 13 bases remaining between them. Per germline, CDR1 MNHNY and CDR2 SVGAGI (reference sequence). The CDR3 is 12 amino acids. For the CDR3, the DNA is TGTGCCACCATGGGGGGGCCCTATGGCTACACCTTC. Its translation: CATMGGPYGYTF.

Details on this clone: The junction does not match germline at one end; this may be a read error. Other DNA sequences in the sample encode the same CDR3. The CDR3 DNA reads TGTGCTAGCAGCTTGGCCGGGCGGGACTACTACAATGAGCAGTTCTTC. Protein sequence: CASSLAGRDYYNEQFF. The chain recombines TRBV5-4 with TRBJ2-1, with 7 bases lining up with TRBD2. Germline V lookup: CDR1 SGHNT, CDR2 YYREEE (reference sequence). The CDR3 has 16 residues.

The J gene is TRBJ1-6, the V gene TRBV7-9; 10 bases fit TRBD1. The CDR3 has 15 amino acids. The germline V gene has CDR1 SEHNR and CDR2 FQNEAQ (reference sequence). The J segment lost 5 bases and the V segment lost 4 bases, leaving 2 bases of the junction unmatched. The CDR3: CASSWGTGDNSPLHF. DNA of the CDR3: TGTGCCAGCAGCTGGGGGACAGGGGATAATTCACCCCTCCACTTT.

A remark on this clone: This sample includes further DNA sequences coding for the same CDR3. The chain recombines TRBV6-1 with TRBJ1-1; D uncertain. Looked up from germline, CDR1 is MNHNS and CDR2 is SASEGT. This CDR3 is built from 14 residues. V gave up 2 bases and J gave up 0 bases, with 7 bases separating them. The CDR3 DNA reads TGTGCCAGCAGTGAACTCTCTTTGAACACTGAAGCTTTCTTT. This codes for CASSELSLNTEAFF.

This sequence joins TRBV7-6 and TRBJ2-1, with a tentative D call TRBD2 (6 bases). The CDR3 extends over 16 amino acids. Germline V gives CDR1 SGHVS, CDR2 FNYEAQ. The germline V and J ends were trimmed by 5 bases and 3 bases, with 17 bases remaining between them. CDR3 bases: TGTGCCAGCAGCCCTCTAGCGCCCAAATACTACAATGAGCAGTTCTTC. This sequence encodes CASSPLAPKYYNEQFF.

The CDR3 DNA reads TGTGCCAGCAGCGGGGAGGGCGTAGATACGCAGTATTTT. This translates into CASSGEGVDTQYF. The rearrangement links TRBV2 to TRBJ2-3, with 7 positions matching TRBD2. CDR1 is SNHLY, CDR2 FYNNEI, per germline. The J segment lost 5 bases and the V segment lost 6 bases, leaving 5 bases of the junction unmatched. This CDR3 is built from 13 residues.

The rearrangement uses TRBV28 and TRBJ1-2; a weak D match, TRBD1 (6 bases). V was pared by 3 bases and J by 4 bases, with 15 bases between. This CDR3 spans 15 amino acids. The V gene's germline CDR1 is MDHEN and CDR2 SYDVKM. The CDR3: CASSFGGAGRYGYTF. The CDR3 coding sequence is TGTGCCAGCAGTTTCGGGGGCGCAGGTCGCTATGGCTACACCTTC.

V gene TRBV6-6 combines with J gene TRBJ1-5; D gene unclear. The germline V gene has CDR1 MNHNY and CDR2 SVGAGI (reference sequence). V was pared by 2 bases and J by 6 bases, with 17 bases between. This CDR3 comprises 16 residues. The CDR3 region has the DNA TGTGCCAGCAGTTACCGCCGGGGTGAGGGATCTCAGCCCCAGCATTTT. Residues: CASSYRRGEGSQPQHF.

The chain recombines TRBV21-1 with TRBJ1-4. TRBV21-1 is recorded as a pseudogene. This CDR3 is built from 18 residues. CDR3 in amino acids: CASSIRNRDTSRNEKLFF. CDR3 DNA: TGTGCCAGCAGCATCCGAAACCGGGACACTAGCAGAAATGAAAAACTGTTTTTT.

J is TRBJ2-5 and V is TRBV5-6; 7 bases match TRBD2. Unmatched junction bases numbered 9, after V lost 6 bases and J lost 1 base. The germline gives CDR1 SGHDT, CDR2 YYEEEE. There are 15 residues in the CDR3. CDR3 sequence: CASTTGGFGQETQYF. The DNA for the CDR3 is TGTGCCAGCACCACCGGGGGGTTTGGCCAAGAGACCCAGTACTTC.

The rearrangement links TRBV7-2 to TRBJ2-7; 9 nucleotides match TRBD2. Germline loops: CDR1 SGHTA, CDR2 FQGNSA. V lost 5 bases, J lost 2 bases, and 16 bases stayed unmatched. The CDR3 contains 18 residues. The CDR3 protein is CASSRRRGTRGGAYEQYF. The CDR3 DNA is TGTGCCAGCAGCCGCCGAAGGGGGACTCGCGGGGGGGCCTACGAGCAGTACTTC.

This clone is judged medium-sized. The chain joins TRBV9 to TRBJ1-1; D call uncertain. The germline V gene has CDR1 SGDLS and CDR2 YYNGEE. Trimming took off 4 bases at V and 1 base at J, with 8 bases between the two ends. The CDR3 loop spans 13 amino acids. In DNA, the CDR3 is TGTGCCAGCAGCTATACTACGAACACTGAAGCTTTCTTT. Amino acids: CASSYTTNTEAFF.

This clone was counted a few times. This rearrangement joins TRBV7-2 to TRBJ1-3; D unclear. CDR1 is SGHTA, CDR2 FQGNSA, per germline. Trimming removed 2 bases from V and 4 bases from J, with 18 bases in between. The CDR3 has 17 amino acids. CDR3 nucleotide sequence: TGTGCCAGCAGCTTATACGGCGCGGCGGGCTCCGGAAACACCATATATTTT. It translates to CASSLYGAAGSGNTIYF.

This chain connects TRBV10-3 to TRBJ2-5; perhaps TRBD2 as D (5 bases). The V and J ends lost 6 bases and 7 bases respectively, with 12 bases between them. Germline CDR1 is ENHRY and CDR2 is SYGVKD. CDR3 length equals 12 residues. The CDR3 DNA is TGTGCCATCAGCCCCGACCTAGCGACCCAGTACTTC. Protein product: CAISPDLATQYF.

As to this clone: Other DNA variants within this sample encode the same CDR3. The V gene is TRBV19, the J gene TRBJ2-7, with D maybe TRBD1 (5 bases). Germline loops: CDR1 LNHDA, CDR2 SQIVND (reference sequence). The CDR3 runs 13 residues. Between the trimmed V and J ends, which lost 5 bases and 5 bases, there was a span of 13 bases. The CDR3 reads CASSARIRDEQYF. The CDR3 DNA reads TGTGCCAGTAGTGCGCGCATCAGGGACGAGCAGTACTTC.

The CDR3 DNA reads TGCGCCAGCAGCCAAGATCTCCGACCAGCATCCTACGAGCAGTACTTC. It specifies CASSQDLRPASYEQYF. V and J are TRBV4-3 and TRBJ2-7; D is unclear. The V gene lost 0 bases and the J gene lost 1 base, with 13 bases spanning the gap. CDR3 size: 16 residues. Germline V CDR1 and CDR2: LGHNA, YSLEER.

The chain carries TRBV7-2 and TRBJ2-5; possible D gene TRBD1, 6 bases. The CDR3 has 15 amino acids. In germline, CDR1 is SGHTA, CDR2 FQGNSA. V was shortened by 5 bases and J by 0 bases, with 13 bases between the two germline ends. The CDR3 protein is CASSGQGPYQETQYF. For the CDR3, the DNA is TGTGCCAGCAGCGGGCAGGGGCCTTACCAAGAGACCCAGTACTTC.